Following are 14 T cell receptor beta chains from one sample sequenced in a study of T cells in tuberculosis. Time point: new active TB diagnosis, blood taken before or within 7 days of starting treatment. Sequencing used immunoSEQ multiplex PCR; TCRdb keeps in-frame clones, though not all of them. Among tens of thousands of clones listed, less than 95% were seen once. The sample here was PBMCs, taken at tuberculosis diagnosis. The origin of the receptors is an adult with tuberculosis.

This chain connects TRBV2 to TRBJ2-5, with D maybe TRBD2 (7 bases). Trimming shortened V by 6 bases and J by 1 base, and 9 bases separated the two germline ends. The germline V gene encodes CDR1 SNHLY and CDR2 FYNNEI. The CDR3 is made up of 13 amino acids. The CDR3 loop is CASSGGLQETQYF. For the CDR3, the DNA is TGTGCCAGCAGCGGGGGGCTCCAAGAGACCCAGTACTTC.

This chain connects TRBV25-1 to TRBJ2-7; a possible D gene is TRBD2 (5 bases). CDR3 length: 12 residues. V lost 4 bases to trimming and J lost 4 bases, with 8 bases between them. In germline, CDR1 is MGHDK, CDR2 SYGVNS. This CDR3 reads CASSVEGYEQYF. The CDR3 DNA follows: TGTGCCAGCAGTGTCGAGGGTTACGAGCAGTACTTC.

The genes are TRBV4-3 and TRBJ2-3, with no clear D. Germline CDR1 is LGHNA and CDR2 is YSLEER. The ends were cut back, 5 bases at V and 4 bases at J, with 10 bases in the middle. CDR3 length: 13 residues. The CDR3 sequence: CASSGTIPDTQYF. DNA for the CDR3: TGCGCCAGCAGCGGAACTATCCCAGATACGCAGTATTTT.

This sequence joins TRBV2 and TRBJ1-5; TRBD1 agrees at 9 bases. The CDR3 is made up of 15 amino acids. Germline CDR1 is SNHLY and CDR2 is FYNNEI. Trimming removed 6 bases from V and 11 bases from J; junction bases left unmatched: 14. The DNA for the CDR3 is TGTGCCAGCAGCCTAAGGGACAGGGTTGTCCCAGCCCAGCATTTT. Its translation: CASSLRDRVVPAQHF.

V is TRBV6-4 and J is TRBJ2-1; 12 bases match TRBD2. In germline, CDR1 is MRHNA, CDR2 SNTAGT. The CDR3 loop spans 15 amino acids. Unmatched junction bases numbered 4, after V lost 6 bases and J lost 4 bases. The CDR3 reads CASSDGTSGYNEQFF. In nucleotides, the CDR3 is TGTGCCAGCAGCGACGGGACTAGCGGGTACAATGAGCAGTTCTTC.

The chain has TRBV5-4 and TRBJ1-1, with TRBD1 as a possible D gene (6 bases). V lost 6 bases and J 1 base, leaving 19 bases between the germline ends. Per the germline V gene, CDR1 is SGHNT and CDR2 is YYREEE (reference sequence). CDR3 size: 16 residues. The CDR3 reads CASTEGGGSWNTEAFF. The DNA of the CDR3 is TGTGCCAGCACCGAGGGGGGGGGATCTTGGAACACTGAAGCTTTCTTT. The variable domain in full, completed from reference TRBV5-4 and TRBJ1-1, reads ETGVTQSPTHLIKTRGQQVTLRCSSQSGHNTVSWYQQALGQGPQFIFQYYREEENGRGNFPPRFSGLQFPNYSSELNVNALELDDSALYLCASTEGGGSWNTEAFFGQGTRLTVV.

The rearrangement links TRBV9 to TRBJ1-3, with D maybe TRBD1 (5 bases). The CDR3 length is 15 residues. Germline V gene sequence: CDR1 SGDLS, CDR2 YYNGEE. The V gene lost 0 bases and the J gene lost 4 bases, with 11 bases spanning the gap. CDR3 protein: CASSVAAGGGNTIYF. CDR3 nucleotides: TGTGCCAGCAGCGTAGCTGCGGGGGGGGGAAACACCATATATTTT.

This clone was detected only once. This chain connects TRBV28 to TRBJ1-2; 7 nucleotides align to TRBD1. Trimming cost V 4 bases and J 4 bases; bases outside gene matches: 3. There are 13 residues in the CDR3. Germline V gene sequence: CDR1 MDHEN, CDR2 SYDVKM. The CDR3 loop reads CASSSGQLYGYTF. The CDR3 region has the DNA TGTGCCAGCAGTTCGGGACAGCTCTATGGCTACACCTTC.

CDR3 nucleotides: TGTGCCAGCTCAGTTCGAACGGTCTTGAAAGCTTTCTTT. It codes for CASSVRTVLKAFF. The rearrangement joins TRBV18 to TRBJ1-1; D is ambiguous. CDR1 is KGHSH, CDR2 LQKENI, per germline. The ends were cut back, 5 bases at V and 9 bases at J, with 16 bases in the middle. The CDR3 totals 13 residues.

This clone was counted a few times. This chain joins TRBV25-1 and TRBJ1-2, with D hard to call. Germline CDR1 reads MGHDK; CDR2 reads SYGVNS. This CDR3 has 13 residues. Trimming removed 6 bases from V and 5 bases from J, with 13 bases in between. The DNA of the CDR3 is TGTGCCAGCAGACGGGGAGGTTGGTATGGCTACACCTTC. It specifies CASRRGGWYGYTF.

Only one count was recorded for this clone. The rearrangement links TRBV7-7 to TRBJ2-7; D possibly corresponds to TRBD2 (7 bases). V was shortened by 4 bases and J by 3 bases, with 13 bases between the two germline ends. Per the germline V gene, CDR1 is SSHAT and CDR2 is FNYEAQ (reference sequence). This CDR3 comprises 14 residues. CDR3 sequence reads: CASSSRGGGYEQYF. Written as DNA, the CDR3 is TGTGCCAGCAGCTCCCGGGGAGGGGGCTACGAGCAGTACTTC.

The gene calls are TRBV6-1 and TRBJ1-1; D perhaps matches TRBD1 (6 bases). This CDR3 is 13 amino acids long. Trimming pared 6 bases from V and 0 bases from J, leaving 8 bases between. Germline V gene sequence: CDR1 MNHNS, CDR2 SASEGT. CDR3 nucleotide sequence: TGTGCCAGCAGCCGGACAGTGAACACTGAAGCTTTCTTT. Its protein is CASSRTVNTEAFF.

The V gene is TRBV6-6, the J gene TRBJ2-1; D is unclear. The germline V gene has CDR1 MNHNY and CDR2 SVGAGI (reference sequence). This CDR3 region has 16 residues. Trimming took off 10 bases at V and 2 bases at J, with 21 bases between the two ends. CDR3 bases: TGTGCCACCAAACAAGGAGTGGATGAACCCTACAATGAGCAGTTCTTC. Translated, it gives CATKQGVDEPYNEQFF.

This clone came up once. V is TRBV18 and J is TRBJ2-3; a possible D gene is TRBD2 (7 bases). The CDR3 is 15 residues long. V lost 3 bases and J lost 0, with 10 bases in between. The V gene's germline CDR1 is KGHSH and CDR2 LQKENI. The CDR3 DNA is TGTGCCAGCTCACCGGGGGGGCCTAGCACAGATACGCAGTATTTT. Translated, it gives CASSPGGPSTDTQYF. Looking up the rest from reference TRBV18 and TRBJ2-3 gives the full variable domain: NAGVMQNPRHLVRRRGQEARLRCSPMKGHSHVYWYRQLPEEGLKFMVYLQKENIIDESGMPKERFSAEFPKEGPSILRIQQVVRGDSAAYFCASSPGGPSTDTQYFGPGTRLTVL.